This T cell receptor beta chain was obtained from a study of sequential checkpoint blockade in melanoma. Clones were read by immunoSEQ multiplex PCR, and TCRdb kept only the in-frame ones, dropping some. The top ten hold under 20% of the sample, which has roughly 20,000 clones, 55% to 70% seen once. Treatment: randomized to nivolumab then ipilimumab (arm A) or the reverse (arm B). None of the patients previously received DNA-damaging chemotherapy. Sorted cells were live CD3+CD8+, lacking CD19 and CD56, from PBMCs. This clone is medium-sized. The sample in question was CD8+ T cells sorted from blood (inferred from file names), obtained from a patient given nivolumab and ipilimumab in sequence. The clonotype originates from a human donor with melanoma.

The CDR3 DNA is TGTGCCAGCAGCTCCCGGGGGGAGATCCTGGCTTTCTTT. Protein: CASSSRGEILAFF. This chain connects TRBV28 to TRBJ1-1; perhaps TRBD1 as D (5 bases). This CDR3 contains 13 residues. Trimming shortened V by 6 bases and J by 11 bases, and 19 bases separated the two germline ends. CDR1 is MDHEN, CDR2 SYDVKM, per germline. The complete variable domain, with remaining parts taken from reference TRBV28 and TRBJ1-1, reads DVKVTQSSRYLVKRTGEKVFLECVQDMDHENMFWYRQDPGLGLRLIYFSYDVKMKEKGDIPEGYSVSREKKERFSLILESASTNQTSMYLCASSSRGEILAFFGQGTRLTVV.